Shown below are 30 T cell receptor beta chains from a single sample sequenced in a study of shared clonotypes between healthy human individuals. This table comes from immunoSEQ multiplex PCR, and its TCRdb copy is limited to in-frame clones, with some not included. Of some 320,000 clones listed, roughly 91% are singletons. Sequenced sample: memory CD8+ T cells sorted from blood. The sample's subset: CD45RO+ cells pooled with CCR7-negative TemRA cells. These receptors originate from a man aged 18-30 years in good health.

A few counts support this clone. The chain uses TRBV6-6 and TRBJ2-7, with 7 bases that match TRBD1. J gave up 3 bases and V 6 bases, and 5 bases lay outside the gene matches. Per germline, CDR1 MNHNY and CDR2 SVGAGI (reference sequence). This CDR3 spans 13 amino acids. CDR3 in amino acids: CASRTGFDYEQYF. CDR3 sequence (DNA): TGTGCCAGCAGGACAGGGTTCGACTACGAGCAGTACTTC.

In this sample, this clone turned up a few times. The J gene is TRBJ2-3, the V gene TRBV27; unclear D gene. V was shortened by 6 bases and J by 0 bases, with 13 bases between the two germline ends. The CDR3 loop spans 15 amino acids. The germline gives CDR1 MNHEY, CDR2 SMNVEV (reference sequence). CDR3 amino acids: CASRSLSPSTDTQYF. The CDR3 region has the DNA TGTGCCAGCAGAAGCCTCAGCCCCAGCACAGATACGCAGTATTTT.

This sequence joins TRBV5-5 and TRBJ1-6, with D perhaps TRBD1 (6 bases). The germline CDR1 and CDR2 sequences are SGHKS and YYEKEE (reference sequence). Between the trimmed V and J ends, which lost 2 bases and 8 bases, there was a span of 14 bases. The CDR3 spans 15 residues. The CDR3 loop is CASSFTGPGDSPLHF. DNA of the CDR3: TGTGCCAGCAGCTTTACAGGGCCGGGAGATTCACCCCTCCACTTT. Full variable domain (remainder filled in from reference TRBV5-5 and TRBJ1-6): DAGVTQSPTHLIKTRGQQVTLRCSPISGHKSVSWYQQVLGQGPQFIFQYYEKEERGRGNFPDRFSARQFPNYSSELNVNALLLGDSALYLCASSFTGPGDSPLHFGNGTRLTVT.

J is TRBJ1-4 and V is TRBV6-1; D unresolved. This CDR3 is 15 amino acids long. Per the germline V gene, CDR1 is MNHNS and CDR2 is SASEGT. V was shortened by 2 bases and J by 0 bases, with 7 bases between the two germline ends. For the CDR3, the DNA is TGTGCCAGCAGTGAAATCTTATCAACTAATGAAAAACTGTTTTTT. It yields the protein CASSEILSTNEKLFF.

In DNA, the CDR3 is TGTGCCAGCAGTGGGGGGGGACAGGGGCCCTACGAGCAGTACTTC. Protein: CASSGGGQGPYEQYF. V is TRBV6-5 and J is TRBJ2-7; 10 positions agree with TRBD1. J was trimmed by 2 bases and V by 5 bases; bases with no gene match: 6. This CDR3 is 15 amino acids long. Germline CDR1 reads MNHEY; CDR2 reads SVGAGI.

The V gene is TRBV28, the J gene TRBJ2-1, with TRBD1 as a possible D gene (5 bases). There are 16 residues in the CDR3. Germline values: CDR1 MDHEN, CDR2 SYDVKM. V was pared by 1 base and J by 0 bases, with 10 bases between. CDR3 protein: CASSLSPGPSYNEQFF. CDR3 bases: TGTGCCAGCAGTTTATCTCCAGGGCCCTCCTACAATGAGCAGTTCTTC. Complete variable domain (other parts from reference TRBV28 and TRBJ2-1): DVKVTQSSRYLVKRTGEKVFLECVQDMDHENMFWYRQDPGLGLRLIYFSYDVKMKEKGDIPEGYSVSREKKERFSLILESASTNQTSMYLCASSLSPGPSYNEQFFGPGTRLTVL.

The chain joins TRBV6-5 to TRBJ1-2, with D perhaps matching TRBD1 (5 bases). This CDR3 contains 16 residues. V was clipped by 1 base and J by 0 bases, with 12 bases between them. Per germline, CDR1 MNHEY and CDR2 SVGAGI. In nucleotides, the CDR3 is TGTGCCAGCAGTTACTGGACCGACAGCGCTAACTATGGCTACACCTTC. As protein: CASSYWTDSANYGYTF.

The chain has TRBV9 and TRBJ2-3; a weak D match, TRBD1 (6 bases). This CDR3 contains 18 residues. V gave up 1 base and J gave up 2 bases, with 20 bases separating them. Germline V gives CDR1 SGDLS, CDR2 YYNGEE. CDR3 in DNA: TGTGCCAGCAGCGTATCCCCCTGGGGGACACTTAACACAGATACGCAGTATTTT. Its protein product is CASSVSPWGTLNTDTQYF. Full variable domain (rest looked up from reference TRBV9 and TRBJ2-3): DSGVTQTPKHLITATGQRVTLRCSPRSGDLSVYWYQQSLDQGLQFLIQYYNGEERAKGNILERFSAQQFPDLHSELNLSSLELGDSALYFCASSVSPWGTLNTDTQYFGPGTRLTVL.

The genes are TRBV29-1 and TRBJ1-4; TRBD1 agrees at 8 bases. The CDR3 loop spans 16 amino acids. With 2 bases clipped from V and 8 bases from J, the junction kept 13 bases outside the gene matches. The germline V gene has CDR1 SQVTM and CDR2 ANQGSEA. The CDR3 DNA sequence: TGCAGCGTTGAAACCCAAACGGGACAGGCGAACGAAAAACTGTTTTTT. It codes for CSVETQTGQANEKLFF. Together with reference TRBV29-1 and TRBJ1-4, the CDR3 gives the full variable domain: SAVISQKPSRDICQRGTSLTIQCQVDSQVTMMFWYRQQPGQSLTLIATANQGSEATYESGFVIDKFPISRPNLTFSTLTVSNMSPEDSSIYLCSVETQTGQANEKLFFGSGTQLSVL.

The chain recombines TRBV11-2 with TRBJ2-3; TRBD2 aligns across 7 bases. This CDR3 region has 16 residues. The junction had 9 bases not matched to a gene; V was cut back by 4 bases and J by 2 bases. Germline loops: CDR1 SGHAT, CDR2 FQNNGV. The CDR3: CASSSHGLGITDTQYF. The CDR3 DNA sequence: TGTGCCAGCAGCTCCCACGGACTAGGGATCACAGATACGCAGTATTTT.

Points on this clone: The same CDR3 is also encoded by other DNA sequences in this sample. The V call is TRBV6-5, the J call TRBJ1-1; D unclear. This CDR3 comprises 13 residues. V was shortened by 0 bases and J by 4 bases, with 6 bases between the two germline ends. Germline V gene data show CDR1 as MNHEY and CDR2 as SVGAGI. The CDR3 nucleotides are TGTGCCAGCAGTTACTCGGAGGTCACTGAAGCTTTCTTT. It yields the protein CASSYSEVTEAFF.

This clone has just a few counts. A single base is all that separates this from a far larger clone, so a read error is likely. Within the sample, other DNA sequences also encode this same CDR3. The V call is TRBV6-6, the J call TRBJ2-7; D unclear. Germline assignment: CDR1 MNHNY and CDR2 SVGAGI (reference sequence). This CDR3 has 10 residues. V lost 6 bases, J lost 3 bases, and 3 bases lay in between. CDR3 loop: CASRDYEQYF. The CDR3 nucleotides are TGTGCCAGCAGAGACTACGAGCAGTACTTC.

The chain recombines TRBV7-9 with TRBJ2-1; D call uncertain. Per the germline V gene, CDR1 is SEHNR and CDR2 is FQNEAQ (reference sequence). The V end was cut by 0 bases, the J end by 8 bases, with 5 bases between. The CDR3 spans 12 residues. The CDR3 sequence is CASSLAFDEQFF. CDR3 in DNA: TGTGCCAGCAGCTTAGCGTTTGATGAGCAGTTCTTC.

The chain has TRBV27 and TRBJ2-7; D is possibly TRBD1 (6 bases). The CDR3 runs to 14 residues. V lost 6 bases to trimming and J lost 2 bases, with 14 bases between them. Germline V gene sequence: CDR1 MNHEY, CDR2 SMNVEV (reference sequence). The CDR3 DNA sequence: TGTGCCAGCAGCACTACAGGGCTAACCTACGAGCAGTACTTC. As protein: CASSTTGLTYEQYF.

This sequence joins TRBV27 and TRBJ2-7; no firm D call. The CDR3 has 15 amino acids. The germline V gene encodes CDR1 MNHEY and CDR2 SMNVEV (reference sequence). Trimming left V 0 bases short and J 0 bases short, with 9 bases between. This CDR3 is CASSLSPLSSYEQYF. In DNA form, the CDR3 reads TGTGCCAGCAGTTTATCCCCGCTTAGCTCCTACGAGCAGTACTTC.

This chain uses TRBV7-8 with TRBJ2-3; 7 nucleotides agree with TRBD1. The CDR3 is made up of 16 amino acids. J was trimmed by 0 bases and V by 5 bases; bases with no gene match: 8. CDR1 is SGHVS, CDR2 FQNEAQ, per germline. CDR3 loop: CASSLEGAESTDTQYF. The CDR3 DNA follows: TGTGCCAGCAGCCTAGAGGGGGCGGAAAGCACAGATACGCAGTATTTT.

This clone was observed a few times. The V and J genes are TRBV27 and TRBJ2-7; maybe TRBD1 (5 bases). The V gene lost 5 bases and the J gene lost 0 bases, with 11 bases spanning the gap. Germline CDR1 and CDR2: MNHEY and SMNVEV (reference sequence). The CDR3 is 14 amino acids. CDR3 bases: TGTGCCAGCAGTCCCCGCAGGGTCTCCTACGAGCAGTACTTC. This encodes CASSPRRVSYEQYF.

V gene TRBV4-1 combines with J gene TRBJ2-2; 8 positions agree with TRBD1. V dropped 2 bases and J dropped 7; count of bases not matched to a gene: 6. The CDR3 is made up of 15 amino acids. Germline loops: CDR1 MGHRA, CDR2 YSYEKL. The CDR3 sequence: CASSQQRTGLGELFF. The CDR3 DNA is TGCGCCAGCAGCCAACAACGGACAGGGCTCGGGGAGCTGTTTTTT.

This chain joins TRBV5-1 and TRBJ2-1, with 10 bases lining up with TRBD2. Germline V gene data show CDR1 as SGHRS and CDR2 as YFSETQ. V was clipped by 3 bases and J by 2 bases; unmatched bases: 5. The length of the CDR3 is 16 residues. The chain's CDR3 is CASSSASGGAYNEQFF. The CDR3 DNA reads TGCGCCAGCAGCTCCGCTAGCGGGGGCGCCTACAATGAGCAGTTCTTC.

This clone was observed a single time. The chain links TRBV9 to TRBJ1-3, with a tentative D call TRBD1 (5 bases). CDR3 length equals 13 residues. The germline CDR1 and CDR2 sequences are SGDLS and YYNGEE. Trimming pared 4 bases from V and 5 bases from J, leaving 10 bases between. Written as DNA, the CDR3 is TGTGCCAGCAGCCCCGGGGGGAGAAACACCATATATTTT. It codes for CASSPGGRNTIYF.

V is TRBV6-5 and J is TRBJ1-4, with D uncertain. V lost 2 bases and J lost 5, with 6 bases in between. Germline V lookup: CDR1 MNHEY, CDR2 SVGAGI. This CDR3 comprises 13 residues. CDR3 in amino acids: CASSYGENEKLFF. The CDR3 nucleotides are TGTGCCAGCAGTTACGGGGAAAATGAAAAACTGTTTTTT.

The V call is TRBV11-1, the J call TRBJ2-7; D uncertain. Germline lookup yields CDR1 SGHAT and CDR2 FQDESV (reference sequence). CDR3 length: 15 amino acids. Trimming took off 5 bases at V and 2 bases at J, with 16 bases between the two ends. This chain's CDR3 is CASSEPRTVTYEQYF. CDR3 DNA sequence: TGTGCCAGCAGCGAGCCTCGGACGGTGACCTACGAGCAGTACTTC.

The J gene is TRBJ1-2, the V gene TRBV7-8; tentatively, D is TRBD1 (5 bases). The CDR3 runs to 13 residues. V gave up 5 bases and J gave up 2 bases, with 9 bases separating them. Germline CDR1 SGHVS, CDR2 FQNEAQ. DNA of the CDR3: TGTGCCAGCAGCCCAGGGCAGAACTATGGCTACACCTTC. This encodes CASSPGQNYGYTF.

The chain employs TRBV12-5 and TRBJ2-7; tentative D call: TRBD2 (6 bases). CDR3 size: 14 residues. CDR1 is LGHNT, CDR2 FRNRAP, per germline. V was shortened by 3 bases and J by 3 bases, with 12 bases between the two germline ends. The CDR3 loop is CASGLLAASYEQYF. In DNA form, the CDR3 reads TGTGCTAGTGGTTTATTAGCGGCTAGCTACGAGCAGTACTTC.

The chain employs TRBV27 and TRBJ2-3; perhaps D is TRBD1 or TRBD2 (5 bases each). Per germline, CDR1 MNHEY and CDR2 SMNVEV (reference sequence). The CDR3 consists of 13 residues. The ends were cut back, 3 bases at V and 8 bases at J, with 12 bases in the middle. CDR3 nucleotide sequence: TGTGCCAGCAGTTTCAGGGAGCTCGGTACGCAGTATTTT. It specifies CASSFRELGTQYF.

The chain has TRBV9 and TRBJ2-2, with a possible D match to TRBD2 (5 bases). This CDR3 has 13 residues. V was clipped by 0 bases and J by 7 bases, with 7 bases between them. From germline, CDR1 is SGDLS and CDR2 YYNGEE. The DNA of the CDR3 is TGTGCCAGCAGCGTAGCGGGATACGGGGAGCTGTTTTTT. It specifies CASSVAGYGELFF.

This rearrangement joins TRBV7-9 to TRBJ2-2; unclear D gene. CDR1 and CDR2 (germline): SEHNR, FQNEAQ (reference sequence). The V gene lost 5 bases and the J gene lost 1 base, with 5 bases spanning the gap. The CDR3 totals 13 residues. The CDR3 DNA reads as TGTGCCAGCAGCGGGCAGAACACCGGGGAGCTGTTTTTT. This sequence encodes CASSGQNTGELFF.

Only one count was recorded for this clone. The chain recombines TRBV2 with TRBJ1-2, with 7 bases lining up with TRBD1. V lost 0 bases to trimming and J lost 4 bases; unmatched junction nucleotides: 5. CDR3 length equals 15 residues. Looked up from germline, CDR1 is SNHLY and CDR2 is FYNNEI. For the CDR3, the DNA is TGTGCCAGCAGTGAAGCGGGGGACAGTGTCTATGGCTACACCTTC. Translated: CASSEAGDSVYGYTF. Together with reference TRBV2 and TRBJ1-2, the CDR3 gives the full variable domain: EPEVTQTPSHQVTQMGQEVILRCVPISNHLYFYWYRQILGQKVEFLVSFYNNEISEKSEIFDDQFSVERPDGSNFTLKIRSTKLEDSAMYFCASSEAGDSVYGYTFGSGTRLTVV.

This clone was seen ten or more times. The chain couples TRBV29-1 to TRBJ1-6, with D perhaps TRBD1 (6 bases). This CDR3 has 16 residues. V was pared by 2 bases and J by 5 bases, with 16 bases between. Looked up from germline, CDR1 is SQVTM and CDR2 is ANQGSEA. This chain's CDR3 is CSVELAGESDNSPLHF. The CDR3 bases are TGCAGCGTTGAACTGGCAGGGGAGTCTGATAATTCACCCCTCCACTTT. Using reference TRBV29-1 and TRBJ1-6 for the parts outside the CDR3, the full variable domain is SAVISQKPSRDICQRGTSLTIQCQVDSQVTMMFWYRQQPGQSLTLIATANQGSEATYESGFVIDKFPISRPNLTFSTLTVSNMSPEDSSIYLCSVELAGESDNSPLHFGNGTRLTVT.

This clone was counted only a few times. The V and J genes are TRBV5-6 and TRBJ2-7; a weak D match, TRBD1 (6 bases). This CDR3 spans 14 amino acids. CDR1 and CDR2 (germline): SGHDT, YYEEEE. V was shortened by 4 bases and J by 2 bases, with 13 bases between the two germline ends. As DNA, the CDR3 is TGTGCCAGCAGCCGCTCGACAGGTACCTACGAGCAGTACTTC. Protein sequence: CASSRSTGTYEQYF.